This T cell receptor (beta chain) was retrieved from a study of T cell responses to AZD1222 COVID-19 vaccine (dated by TCRdb to the early 2020s). At the level of the whole study: Because spike-specific TCR depth and breadth did not differ between the two schedules, AZD1222 recipients who got a second dose at roughly 4 weeks were pooled with those who got a second dose at roughly 12 weeks. TCR sequencing covered roughly 230 trial participants: 200 to 210 given two doses of AZD1222 and 26 given two doses of MenACWY control vaccine. Trial participants were enrolled into age subgroups of 18-55, 56-69 and 70-plus years, which contained about 150, 28 and 57 TCR-sequenced participants, respectively. Summary of the overall study and its limitations: Because no day 14 peak-response samples were available, repertoires were characterized only after the peak T cell response. In the small 56-69-year group, the increase in depth fell short of significance, most likely because of low power. Participants were mostly white British and included more females than males, and it was suggested by the authors that clonal diversity may have been underestimated. Only five to seven AZD1222 recipients were SARS-CoV-2 seropositive at baseline, limiting conclusions about previously exposed vaccinees. Vaccine-associated CD4 TCRs spanned the whole spike protein, with dominant responses in regions 160-218 and 743-854. Reportedly, almost half of the unique spike-specific TCRs recognized epitopes lying outside the regions that are mutated in the B.1.351 and B.1.1.7 variants. After two AZD1222 doses, both the breadth and the depth of spike-specific TCRs were significantly higher than at day 0 and than in MenACWY recipients.

The CDR3 regions of human TCRbeta chains were subjected to immunosequencing. As for how the authors treated the data: TCRs in the repertoires were matched against a reference library of SARS-CoV-2-specific TCRs that had been generated with the MIRA antigen-specificity platform. Breadth meant the fraction of unique TCRs that were SARS-CoV-2-associated, whereas depth meant the fraction of total T cells that were SARS-CoV-2-associated. Using the MIRA data, every spike-specific TCR was mapped to the spike region that the TCR reacted to and assigned to either a CD4 or a CD8 class. Log10-transformed breadth and depth values were compared by one-way ANOVA with Sidak's multiple comparisons tests. TCRdb carries this immuneACCESS record with in-frame sequences only. Its versions omit some clonotypes, under half of them owing to an unresolved V gene in the studies checked, with the rest unexplained. The DNA was the basis for D and trimming; V, J and clone size are from that table. The sample table lists 150,000 to 180,000 clones, around nine tenths of them with a count of one. The top ten clonotypes cover approximately 17% of the sample.

Read against the paper, the sample's time point label means: baseline before first vaccination. Samples from vaccinated people were obtained from the UK trials COV001 and COV002, which included a single-blind randomized controlled phase 2/3 trial of AZD1222 (ChAdOx1 nCoV-19) in healthy adults. Trial participant PBMC samples were collected at day 0 and day 28 after the second dose for TCRbeta chain sequencing. As to this clone: What antigen it recognizes has not been identified. No much larger clone exists at a distance of one base, and base qualities are not known.

Clipping removes 6 bases from V and 4 bases from J, with 4 as the unmatched junction base count. CDR1 and CDR2 are drawn from the germline V gene: MNHEY, SVGEGT. From its cysteine to its phenylalanine, the CDR3 spans 13 amino acids. Left in the record is the CDR3 DNA by itself, 39 bases read in frame from the first base. This sample comprised peripheral blood, obtained on day 0 of AZD1222 vaccination. This receptor was obtained from an adult in good health. The sequence joins TRBV6-2 or TRBV6-3 to TRBJ1-2; 8 middle bases align to TRBD1. DNA sequence: TGTGCCAGCAGCCGACAGGGGCGCTATGGCTACACCTTC. The encoded protein is CASSRQGRYGYTF.